The clone carrying this T cell receptor beta chain appeared many times. The data originate from a study of T cells in Graves' hyperthyroidism and ophthalmopathy. Amplification of TCR beta CDR3 regions was performed using RNA transcripts as template. A set of HTBI primers served as the primers for a first-round RT-PCR of the TCR CDR3. TCRdb ran MiXCR on the multiplex PCR reads and lists one entry per CDR3 protein. This sample has fewer than 650,000 distinct CDR3 sequences; about 15% occur once, and the top ten carry more than 4.5%. Patients showing uncontrolled infection, other autoimmune disease, pregnancy or lactation were ineligible. Diagnosis rested on symptoms, serum thyroxine and TRAb, thyroid ultrasound, and orbital computed tomography. The receptor's source is a woman in her twenties or thirties with Graves' hyperthyroidism that later progressed to Graves' ophthalmopathy. Sequencing input: blood.

CDR3 sequence: CASSYPGTSGYNEQFF. The CDR3 DNA reads TGTGCCAGCAGTTACCCGGGGACTAGCGGGTACAATGAGCAGTTCTTC. The rearrangement joins TRBV6-6 to TRBJ2-1, with 12 bases fitting TRBD2. Germline CDR1 MNHNY, CDR2 SVGAGI (reference sequence). The CDR3 has 16 amino acids. The V gene end was trimmed by 2 bases and the J gene end by 4 bases; junction bases not matched to a gene: 3.